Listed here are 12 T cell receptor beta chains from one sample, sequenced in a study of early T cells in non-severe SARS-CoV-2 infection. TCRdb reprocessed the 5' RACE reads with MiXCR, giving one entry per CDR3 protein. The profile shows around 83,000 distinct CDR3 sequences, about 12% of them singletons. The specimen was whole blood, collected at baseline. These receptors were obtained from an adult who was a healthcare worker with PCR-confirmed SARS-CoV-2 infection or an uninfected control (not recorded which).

The CDR3 region has the DNA TGTGCCAGCAGGGACACGGGAGTGTATGGCTACACCTTC. It is translated as CASRDTGVYGYTF. V is TRBV5-5 and J is TRBJ1-2, with D tentatively TRBD1 (5 bases). Per germline, CDR1 SGHKS and CDR2 YYEKEE (reference sequence). The CDR3 spans 13 residues. V lost 5 bases and J 5 bases, leaving 13 bases between the germline ends.

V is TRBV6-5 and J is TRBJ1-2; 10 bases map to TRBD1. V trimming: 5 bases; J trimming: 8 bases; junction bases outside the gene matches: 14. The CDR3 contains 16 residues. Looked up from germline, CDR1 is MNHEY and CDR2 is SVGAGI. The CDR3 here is CASSTTQPGQGFGYTF. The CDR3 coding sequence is TGTGCCAGCAGTACCACCCAGCCGGGACAGGGGTTCGGCTACACCTTC.

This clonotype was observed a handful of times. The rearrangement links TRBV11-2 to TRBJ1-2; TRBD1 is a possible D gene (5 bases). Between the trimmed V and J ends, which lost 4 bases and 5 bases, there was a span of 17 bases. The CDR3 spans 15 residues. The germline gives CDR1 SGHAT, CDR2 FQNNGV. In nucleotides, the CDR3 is TGTGCCAGCAGCTACCCCACCCGGAGGGGTTATGGCTACACCTTC. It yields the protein CASSYPTRRGYGYTF.

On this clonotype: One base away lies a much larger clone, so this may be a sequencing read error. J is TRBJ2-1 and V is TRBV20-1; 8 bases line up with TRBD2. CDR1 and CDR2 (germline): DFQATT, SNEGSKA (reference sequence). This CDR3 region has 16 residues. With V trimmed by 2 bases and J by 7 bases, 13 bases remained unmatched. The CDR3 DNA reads TGCAGTGCTAGACCGACTAGCGTGGGGTTAAAGAATGAGCAGTTCTTC. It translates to CSARPTSVGLKNEQFF.

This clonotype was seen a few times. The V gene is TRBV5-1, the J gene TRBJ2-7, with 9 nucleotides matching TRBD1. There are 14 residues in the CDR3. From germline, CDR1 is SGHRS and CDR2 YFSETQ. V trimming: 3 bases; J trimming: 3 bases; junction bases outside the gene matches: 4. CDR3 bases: TGCGCCAGCAGCTGGGGACAGGGAATCTACGAGCAGTACTTC. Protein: CASSWGQGIYEQYF.

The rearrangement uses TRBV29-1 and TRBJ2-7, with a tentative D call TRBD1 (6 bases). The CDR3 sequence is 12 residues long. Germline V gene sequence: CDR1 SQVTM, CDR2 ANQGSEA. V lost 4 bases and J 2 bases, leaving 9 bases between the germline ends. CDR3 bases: TGCAGCGTTGCACAGGGCCCCTACGAGCAGTACTTC. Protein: CSVAQGPYEQYF.

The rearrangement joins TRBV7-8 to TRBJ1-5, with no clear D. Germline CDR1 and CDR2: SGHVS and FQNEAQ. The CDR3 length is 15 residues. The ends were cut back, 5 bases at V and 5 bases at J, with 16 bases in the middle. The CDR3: CASSQSGLIDQPQHF. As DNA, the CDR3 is TGTGCCAGCAGCCAAAGCGGACTGATCGATCAGCCCCAGCATTTT. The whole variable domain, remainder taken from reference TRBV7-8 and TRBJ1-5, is GAGVSQSPRYKVAKRGQDVALRCDPISGHVSLFWYQQALGQGPEFLTYFQNEAQLDKSGLPSDRFFAERPEGSVSTLKIQRTQQEDSAVYLCASSQSGLIDQPQHFGDGTRLSIL.

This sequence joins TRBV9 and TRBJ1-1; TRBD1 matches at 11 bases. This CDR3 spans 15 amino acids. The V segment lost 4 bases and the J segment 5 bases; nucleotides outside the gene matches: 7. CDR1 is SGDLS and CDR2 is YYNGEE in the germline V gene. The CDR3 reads CASSSWTGGRTEAFF. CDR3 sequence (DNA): TGTGCCAGCAGCTCCTGGACAGGGGGCCGGACTGAAGCTTTCTTT.

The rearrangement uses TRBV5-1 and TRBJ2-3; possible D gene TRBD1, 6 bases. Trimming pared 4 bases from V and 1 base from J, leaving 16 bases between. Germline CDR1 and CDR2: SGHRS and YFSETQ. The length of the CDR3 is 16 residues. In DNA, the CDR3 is TGCGCCAGCAGCGTTCCACAGGGAAGAGGCACAGATACGCAGTATTTT. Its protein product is CASSVPQGRGTDTQYF.

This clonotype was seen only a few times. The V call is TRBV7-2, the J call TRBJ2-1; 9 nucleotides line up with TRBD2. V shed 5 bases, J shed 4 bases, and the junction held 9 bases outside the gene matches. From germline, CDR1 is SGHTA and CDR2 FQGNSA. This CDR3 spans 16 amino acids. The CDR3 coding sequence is TGTGCCAGCAGCCAAGGACTAGCGCGCCGATACAATGAGCAGTTCTTC. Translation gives CASSQGLARRYNEQFF.

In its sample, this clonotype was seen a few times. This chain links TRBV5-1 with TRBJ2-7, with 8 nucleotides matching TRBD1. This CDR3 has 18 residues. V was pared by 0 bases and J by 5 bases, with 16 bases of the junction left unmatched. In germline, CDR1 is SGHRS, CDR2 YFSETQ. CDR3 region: CASSLDRTIGQGNNEQYF. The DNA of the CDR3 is TGCGCCAGCAGCTTGGATCGGACGATAGGACAGGGTAACAACGAGCAGTACTTC.

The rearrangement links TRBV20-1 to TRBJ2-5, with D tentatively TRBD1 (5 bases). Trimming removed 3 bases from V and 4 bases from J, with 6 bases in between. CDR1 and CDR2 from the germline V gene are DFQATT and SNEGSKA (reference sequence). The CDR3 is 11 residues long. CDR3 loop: CSASQGETQYF. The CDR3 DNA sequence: TGCAGTGCTAGCCAGGGAGAGACCCAGTACTTC.